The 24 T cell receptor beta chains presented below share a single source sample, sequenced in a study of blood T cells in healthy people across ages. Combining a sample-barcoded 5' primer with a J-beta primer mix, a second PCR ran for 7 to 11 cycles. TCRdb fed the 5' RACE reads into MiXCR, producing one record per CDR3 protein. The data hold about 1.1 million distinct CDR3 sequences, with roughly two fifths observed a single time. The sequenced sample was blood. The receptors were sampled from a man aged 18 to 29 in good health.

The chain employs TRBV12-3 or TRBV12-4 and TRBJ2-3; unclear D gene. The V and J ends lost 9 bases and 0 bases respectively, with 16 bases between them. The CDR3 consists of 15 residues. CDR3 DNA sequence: TGTGCCAGTTCTAGTTGGGCTTCTAGCACAGATACGCAGTATTTT. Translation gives CASSSWASSTDTQYF.

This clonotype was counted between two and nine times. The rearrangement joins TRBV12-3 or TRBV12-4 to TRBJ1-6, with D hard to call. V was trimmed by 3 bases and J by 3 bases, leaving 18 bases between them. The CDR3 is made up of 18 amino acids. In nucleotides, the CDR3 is TGTGCCAGCAGTTTGGCCCCGCTGAAGAAGGGCTATAATTCACCCCTCCACTTT. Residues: CASSLAPLKKGYNSPLHF.

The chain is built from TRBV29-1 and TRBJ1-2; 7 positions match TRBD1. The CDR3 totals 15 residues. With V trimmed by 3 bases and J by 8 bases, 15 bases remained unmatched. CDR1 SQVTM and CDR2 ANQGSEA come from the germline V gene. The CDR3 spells CSVDPRADRTEGYTF. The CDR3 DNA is TGCAGCGTTGATCCGAGGGCGGACAGGACGGAAGGCTACACCTTC.

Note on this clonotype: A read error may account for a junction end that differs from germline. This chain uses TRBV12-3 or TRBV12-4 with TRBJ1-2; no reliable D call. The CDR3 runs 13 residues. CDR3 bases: TGTGCCAGCAGTGTAGCGGCTTTCGATGGCTACACCTTC. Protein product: CASSVAAFDGYTF.

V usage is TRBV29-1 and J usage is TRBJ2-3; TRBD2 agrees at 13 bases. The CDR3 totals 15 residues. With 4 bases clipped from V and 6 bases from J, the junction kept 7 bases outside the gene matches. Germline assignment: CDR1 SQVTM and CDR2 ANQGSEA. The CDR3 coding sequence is TGCAGCGTTGTCTTGACTAGCGGGGGGTGGGATACGCAGTATTTT. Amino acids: CSVVLTSGGWDTQYF.

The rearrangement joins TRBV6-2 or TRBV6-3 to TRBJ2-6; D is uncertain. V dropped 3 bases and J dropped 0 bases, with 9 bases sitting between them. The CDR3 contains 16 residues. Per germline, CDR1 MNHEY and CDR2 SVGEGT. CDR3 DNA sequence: TGTGCCAGCAGTTATAAGCCGACCTCTGGGGCCAACGTCCTGACTTTC. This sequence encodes CASSYKPTSGANVLTF.

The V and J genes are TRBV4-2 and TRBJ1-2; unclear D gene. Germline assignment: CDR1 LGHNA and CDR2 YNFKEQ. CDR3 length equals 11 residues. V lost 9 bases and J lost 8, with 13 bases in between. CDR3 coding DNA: TGTGCCAGTCAGAGCTTTTTAGGCTACACCTTC. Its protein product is CASQSFLGYTF.

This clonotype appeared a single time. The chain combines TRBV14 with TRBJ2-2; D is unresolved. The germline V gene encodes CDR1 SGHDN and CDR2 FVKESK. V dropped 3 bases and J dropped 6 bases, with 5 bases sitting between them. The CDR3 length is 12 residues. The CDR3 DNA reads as TGTGCCAGCAGCCATATTCCCGGGGAGCTGTTTTTT. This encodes CASSHIPGELFF.

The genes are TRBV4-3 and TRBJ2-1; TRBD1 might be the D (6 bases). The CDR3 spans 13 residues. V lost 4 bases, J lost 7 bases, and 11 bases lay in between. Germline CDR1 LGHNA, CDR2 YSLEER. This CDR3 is CASSRIQGNEQFF. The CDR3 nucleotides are TGCGCCAGCAGCCGTATACAGGGTAATGAGCAGTTCTTC.

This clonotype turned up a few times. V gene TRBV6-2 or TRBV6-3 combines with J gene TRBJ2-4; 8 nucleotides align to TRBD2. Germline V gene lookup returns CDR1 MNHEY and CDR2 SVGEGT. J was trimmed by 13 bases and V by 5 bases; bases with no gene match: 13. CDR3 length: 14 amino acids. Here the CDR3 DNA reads TGTGCCAGCAGTAGGGGACTAGAGCGGGTTGCCCAGTACTTC. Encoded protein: CASSRGLERVAQYF.

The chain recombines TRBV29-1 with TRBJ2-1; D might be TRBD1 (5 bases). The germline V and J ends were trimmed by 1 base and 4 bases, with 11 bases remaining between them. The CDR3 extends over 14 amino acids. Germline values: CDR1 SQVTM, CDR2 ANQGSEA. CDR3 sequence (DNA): TGCAGCGTTGAAGGCTTAGGGGAATACAATGAGCAGTTCTTC. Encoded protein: CSVEGLGEYNEQFF.

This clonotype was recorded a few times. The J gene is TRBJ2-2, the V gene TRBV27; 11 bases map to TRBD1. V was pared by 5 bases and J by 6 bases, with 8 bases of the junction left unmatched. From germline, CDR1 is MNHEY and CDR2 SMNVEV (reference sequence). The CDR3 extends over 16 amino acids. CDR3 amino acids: CASSPLPGQGAGELFF. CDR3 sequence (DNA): TGTGCCAGCAGTCCCCTCCCGGGACAGGGGGCCGGGGAGCTGTTTTTT.

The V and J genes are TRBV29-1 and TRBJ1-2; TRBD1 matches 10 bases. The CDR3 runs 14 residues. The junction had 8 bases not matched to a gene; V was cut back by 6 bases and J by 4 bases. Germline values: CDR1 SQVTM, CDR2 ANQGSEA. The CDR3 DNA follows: TGCAGCGTCCTGCCGGGACAGGGGACCTATGGCTACACCTTC. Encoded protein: CSVLPGQGTYGYTF.

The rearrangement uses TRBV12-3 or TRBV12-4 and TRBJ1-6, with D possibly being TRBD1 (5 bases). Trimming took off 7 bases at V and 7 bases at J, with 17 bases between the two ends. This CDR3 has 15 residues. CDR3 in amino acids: CASNSGAGLNSPLHF. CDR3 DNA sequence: TGTGCCAGCAATTCTGGGGCAGGGTTGAATTCACCCCTCCACTTT.

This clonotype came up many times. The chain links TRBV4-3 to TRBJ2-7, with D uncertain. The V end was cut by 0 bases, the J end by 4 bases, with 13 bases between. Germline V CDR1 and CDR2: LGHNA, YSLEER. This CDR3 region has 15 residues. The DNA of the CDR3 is TGCGCCAGCAGCCAAGATCGAGGAGCCTTTTACGAGCAGTACTTC. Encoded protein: CASSQDRGAFYEQYF.

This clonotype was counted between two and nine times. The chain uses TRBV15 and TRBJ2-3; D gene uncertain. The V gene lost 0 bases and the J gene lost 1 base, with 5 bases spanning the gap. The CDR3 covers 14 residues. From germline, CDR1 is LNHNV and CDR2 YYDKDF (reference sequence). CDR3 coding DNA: TGTGCCACCAGCAGAGAAAGGGGCACAGATACGCAGTATTTT. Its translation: CATSRERGTDTQYF. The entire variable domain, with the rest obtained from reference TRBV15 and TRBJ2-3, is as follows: DAMVIQNPRYQVTQFGKPVTLSCSQTLNHNVMYWYQQKSSQAPKLLFHYYDKDFNNEADTPDNFQSRRPNTSFCFLDIRSPGLGDTAMYLCATSRERGTDTQYFGPGTRLTVL.

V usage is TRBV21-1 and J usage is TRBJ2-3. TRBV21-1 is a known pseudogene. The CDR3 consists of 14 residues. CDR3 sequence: CASSKAYQIDTQYF. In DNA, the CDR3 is TGTGCCAGCAGCAAGGCGTATCAGATTGATACGCAGTATTTT.

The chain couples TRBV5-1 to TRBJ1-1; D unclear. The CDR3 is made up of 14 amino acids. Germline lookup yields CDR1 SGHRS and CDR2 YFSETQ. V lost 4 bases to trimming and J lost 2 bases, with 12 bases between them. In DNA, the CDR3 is TGCGCCAGCAGCCCCGCAGAGATTAACACTGAAGCTTTCTTT. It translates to CASSPAEINTEAFF.

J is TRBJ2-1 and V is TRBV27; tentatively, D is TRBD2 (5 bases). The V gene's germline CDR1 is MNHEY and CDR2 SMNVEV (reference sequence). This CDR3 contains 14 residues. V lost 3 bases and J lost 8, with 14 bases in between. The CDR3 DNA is TGTGCCAGCAGTTTTCTGGAGGCCGGCGATGAGCAGTTCTTC. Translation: CASSFLEAGDEQFF.

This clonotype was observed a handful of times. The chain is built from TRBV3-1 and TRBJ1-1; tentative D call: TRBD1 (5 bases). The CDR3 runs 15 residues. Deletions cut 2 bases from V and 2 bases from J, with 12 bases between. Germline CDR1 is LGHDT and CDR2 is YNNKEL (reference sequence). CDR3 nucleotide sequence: TGTGCCAGCAGCCAACTGGGGCACCCTAACACTGAAGCTTTCTTT. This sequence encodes CASSQLGHPNTEAFF.

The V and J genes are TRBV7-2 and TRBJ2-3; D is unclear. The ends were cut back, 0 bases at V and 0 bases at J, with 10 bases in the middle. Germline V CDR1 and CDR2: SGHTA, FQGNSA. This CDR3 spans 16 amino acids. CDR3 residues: CASSLARNPSTDTQYF. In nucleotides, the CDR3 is TGTGCCAGCAGCTTAGCGCGGAATCCTAGCACAGATACGCAGTATTTT.

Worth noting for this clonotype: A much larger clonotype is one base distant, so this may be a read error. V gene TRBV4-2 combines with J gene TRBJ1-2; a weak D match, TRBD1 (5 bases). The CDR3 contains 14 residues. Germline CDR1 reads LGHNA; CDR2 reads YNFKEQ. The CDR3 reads CASSQVGGNYGYAF. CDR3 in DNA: TGTGCCAGCAGCCAAGTCGGGGGGAACTATGGCTACGCCTTC.

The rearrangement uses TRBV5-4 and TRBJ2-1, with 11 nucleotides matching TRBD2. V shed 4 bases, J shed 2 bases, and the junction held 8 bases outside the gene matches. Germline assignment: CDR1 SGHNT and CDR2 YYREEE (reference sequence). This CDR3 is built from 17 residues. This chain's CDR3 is CASSKGLAGEAYNEQFF. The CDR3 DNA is TGTGCCAGCAGCAAAGGACTAGCGGGCGAAGCCTACAATGAGCAGTTCTTC.

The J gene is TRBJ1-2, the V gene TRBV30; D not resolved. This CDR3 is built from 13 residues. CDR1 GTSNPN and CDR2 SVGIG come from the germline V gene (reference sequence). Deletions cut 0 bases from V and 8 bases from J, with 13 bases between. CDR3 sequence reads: CAWSVLLREGYTF. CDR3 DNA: TGTGCCTGGAGTGTACTCCTCCGAGAAGGCTACACCTTC.